This T cell receptor (beta chain) was retrieved from a study of circulating tumor DNA in untreated peripheral T-cell lymphoma (dated by TCRdb to the early 2020s). About the study as a whole: To follow circulating tumor DNA that carried tumor TCR clonotypes, serum samples were taken at baseline and then repeatedly over the course of treatment. Overall results and qualifications from the work: Among 24 serially sampled patients, ctDNA clearance after two cycles was observed in 35% to 40%, and a trend toward worse survival was observed with detectable ctDNA after therapy. Tumor-specific clonotypes turned up in roughly three quarters of patients, identified from 86% of baseline tissues and from about 70% of baseline serum samples. ctDNA persistence did not always predict relapse, since two patients whose ctDNA remained detectable after therapy stayed in remission over roughly 9 years of follow-up.

On this clone: Its cognate antigen has yet to be identified. Base quality data are lacking; no much larger clone is found one base away.

The study used next-generation sequencing of T-cell receptor sequences to monitor peripheral T-cell lymphoma patients receiving frontline treatment on a trial. Library preparation employed the immunoSEQ multiplex PCR assay. The source is immuneACCESS, and TCRdb retained only in-frame sequences with V and J called. Part of the clones is not carried over; for the studies checked, unresolved V genes explain less than half of this, and the remainder is unexplained. The sample yields approximately 2,000 clones; roughly nine tenths were counted once. 20% to 30% of the sample is taken by the ten largest. V lost 4 bases and J lost 4 bases; the stretch between them is 14 bases long. Counted from cysteine to phenylalanine, this CDR3 has 14 amino acids. Of the read, only the CDR3 DNA is kept; its 42 bases are in frame from base 1. Looking up the germline V gene (reference sequence) yields CDR1 SGHNT and CDR2 YYREEE.

Rearrangement joined TRBV5-4 to TRBJ1-2; no confident D gene assignment can be made. This TCR was sampled from a human donor with peripheral T-cell lymphoma. Sample: cell-free DNA from blood serum. The CDR3 has the sequence CASSVPHNSYGYTF. The bases are TGTGCCAGCAGCGTCCCCCACAACTCCTATGGCTACACCTTC.